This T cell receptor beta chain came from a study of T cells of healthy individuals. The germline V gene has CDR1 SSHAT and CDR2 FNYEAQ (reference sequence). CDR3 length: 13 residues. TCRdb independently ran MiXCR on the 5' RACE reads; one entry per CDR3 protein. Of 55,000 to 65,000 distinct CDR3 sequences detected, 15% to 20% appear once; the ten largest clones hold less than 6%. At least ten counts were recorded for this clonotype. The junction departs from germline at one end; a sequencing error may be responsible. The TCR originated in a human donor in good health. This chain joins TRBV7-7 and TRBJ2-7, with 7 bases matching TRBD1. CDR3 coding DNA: TGTGCTAGCAGCCGGGACAGAGGGTACGAGCAGTACTTC. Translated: CASSRDRGYEQYF.